The 24 T cell receptor beta chains below come from one sample, sequenced in a study of control samples from healthy donors and cancer patients. The repertoire was sequenced with immunoSEQ multiplex PCR; TCRdb's copy has only in-frame clones and lacks some. Among fewer than 250,000 clones listed, approximately 91% were seen once. Sequencing used blood. These receptors all come from a man aged 30 to 45 in good health.

The J gene is TRBJ2-7, the V gene TRBV5-6; no clear D gene. This CDR3 region has 14 residues. CDR1 is SGHDT, CDR2 YYEEEE, per germline. The V end was cut by 0 bases, the J end by 3 bases, with 10 bases between. In DNA form, the CDR3 reads TGTGCCAGCAGCTTGGTCCTTAACAGCTACGAGCAGTACTTC. This gives the protein CASSLVLNSYEQYF.

Points on this clone: The junction differs from germline at one of its ends, possibly a read error. This rearrangement joins TRBV14 to TRBJ2-3; D assignment may be TRBD1 or TRBD2 (6 bases each). Germline V CDR1 and CDR2: SGHDN, FVKESK. CDR3 size: 14 residues. The CDR3 nucleotides read TGTGCCAGCAGACAAGGGGGGCCACCAGATACGCAGTATTTT. Translating gives CASRQGGPPDTQYF.

The V gene is TRBV7-9, the J gene TRBJ2-7; no firm D call. The CDR3 loop spans 12 amino acids. The V gene lost 4 bases and the J gene lost 0 bases, with 4 bases spanning the gap. Per the germline V gene, CDR1 is SEHNR and CDR2 is FQNEAQ (reference sequence). This CDR3 reads CASSSSSYEQYF. DNA of the CDR3: TGTGCCAGCAGCTCCTCCTCCTACGAGCAGTACTTC.

The chain has TRBV13 and TRBJ1-3, with 7 positions matching TRBD1. The ends lost 3 bases at V and 8 bases at J; junction bases unmatched: 4. Germline CDR1 is PRHDT and CDR2 is FYEKMQ (reference sequence). This CDR3 spans 13 amino acids. The CDR3, as DNA: TGTGCCAGCAGCTTCCCCGGGACAGACACCATATATTTT. Translation: CASSFPGTDTIYF.

The chain links TRBV24-1 to TRBJ1-2, with a tentative D call TRBD1 (5 bases). CDR1 and CDR2 from the germline V gene are KGHDR and SFDVKD. The CDR3 covers 13 residues. The V end lost 0 bases, the J end lost 6 bases, and 7 bases lay between the germline ends. CDR3 sequence (DNA): TGTGCCACCAGTGATTTGCAGGGAGATGGCTACACCTTC. This codes for CATSDLQGDGYTF.

The chain has TRBV6-7 and TRBJ1-5, with a possible D match to TRBD1 (5 bases). TRBV6-7 is noted as an ORF with a role that remains uncertain. With 11 bases removed from V and 6 bases from J, the gap between germline ends came to 17 bases. The CDR3 has 13 residues. The chain's CDR3 is CASPPGGIQPQHF. In nucleotides, the CDR3 is TGTGCCTCTCCTCCGGGGGGGATTCAGCCCCAGCATTTT.

The chain links TRBV4-1 to TRBJ1-2, with 8 bases matching TRBD1. The germline V gene has CDR1 MGHRA and CDR2 YSYEKL. V lost 2 bases to trimming and J lost 7 bases; unmatched junction nucleotides: 6. This CDR3 region has 14 residues. The CDR3: CASSQWSGGGGYTF. CDR3 sequence (DNA): TGCGCCAGCAGCCAATGGTCAGGGGGCGGTGGCTACACCTTC.

This clone has more than one count but fewer than ten. The V call is TRBV4-1, the J call TRBJ2-7; 7 nucleotides align to TRBD2. V dropped 5 bases and J dropped 4; count of bases not matched to a gene: 8. Germline CDR1 reads MGHRA; CDR2 reads YSYEKL. The CDR3 is 14 amino acids. CDR3 protein: CASSVGLADYEQYF. CDR3 bases: TGCGCCAGCAGCGTTGGGCTAGCGGATTACGAGCAGTACTTC.

The chain combines TRBV5-1 with TRBJ2-2; 7 bases agree with TRBD2. The ends lost 1 base at V and 7 bases at J; junction bases unmatched: 7. The CDR3 sequence is 15 residues long. In germline, CDR1 is SGHRS, CDR2 YFSETQ. The CDR3, as DNA: TGCGCCAGCAGCTTGCTGGGGGGGTCAAACGGGGAGCTGTTTTTT. Translation gives CASSLLGGSNGELFF.

The V call is TRBV4-1, the J call TRBJ1-2; tentative D call: TRBD1 (6 bases). Germline V gene lookup returns CDR1 MGHRA and CDR2 YSYEKL. CDR3 length: 16 amino acids. Trimming took 1 base from V and 2 from J, leaving 14 bases between them. CDR3 coding DNA: TGCGCCAGCAGCCAAGCCTACCGGGACACAAACTATGGCTACACCTTC. This codes for CASSQAYRDTNYGYTF.

The genes are TRBV3-1 (or the pseudogene TRBV3-2) and TRBJ1-2; tentative D call: TRBD1 (6 bases). This CDR3 has 14 residues. Trimming shortened V by 5 bases and J by 6 bases, and 16 bases separated the two germline ends. CDR1 and CDR2 (germline): LGHDT, YNNKEL (reference sequence). The CDR3: CASSALRGGHGYTF. CDR3 in DNA: TGTGCCAGCAGCGCCCTAAGGGGGGGCCATGGCTACACCTTC.

The gene calls are TRBV27 and TRBJ2-7, with D uncertain. The germline gives CDR1 MNHEY, CDR2 SMNVEV (reference sequence). V was shortened by 2 bases and J by 2 bases, with 16 bases between the two germline ends. This CDR3 is 16 amino acids long. CDR3 sequence reads: CASSLKGSQAAYEQYF. The CDR3 region has the DNA TGTGCCAGCAGTTTAAAGGGTAGCCAGGCCGCCTACGAGCAGTACTTC.

The table lists this clone with a count of one. CDR3 DNA sequence: TGCGCCAGCAGCTTACAGGGGGTTTCAGAGACCCAGTACTTC. It encodes CASSLQGVSETQYF. This chain links TRBV5-1 with TRBJ2-5; 8 bases align to TRBD1. CDR1 and CDR2 from the germline V gene are SGHRS and YFSETQ. J gave up 4 bases and V 2 bases, and 4 bases lay outside the gene matches. This CDR3 region has 14 residues.

This clone has just one count. CDR3 in DNA: TGTGCCTGGTCCCGGGACAGGTCGTACGAGCAGTACTTC. Amino acids: CAWSRDRSYEQYF. The chain is built from TRBV30 and TRBJ2-7; TRBD1 aligns across 8 bases. Germline-derived CDR1 and CDR2 are GTSNPN and SVGIG (reference sequence). V lost 5 bases to trimming and J lost 4 bases; unmatched junction nucleotides: 7. This CDR3 spans 13 amino acids.

The CDR3 loop is CASTPDRATYEQYF. The CDR3 DNA sequence: TGTGCCAGCACCCCCGACAGAGCAACCTACGAGCAGTACTTC. The chain joins TRBV6-5 to TRBJ2-7; D may be TRBD1 (5 bases). CDR1 MNHEY and CDR2 SVGAGI come from the germline V gene. The CDR3 spans 14 residues. Trimming took 7 bases from V and 2 from J, leaving 15 bases between them.

The V call is TRBV12-3 or TRBV12-4, the J call TRBJ1-1; D gene ambiguous. CDR3 length: 13 amino acids. Deletions cut 10 bases from V and 1 base from J, with 13 bases between. The CDR3 loop is CATRPAENTEAFF. Here the CDR3 DNA reads TGTGCCACCCGTCCAGCGGAGAACACTGAAGCTTTCTTT.

V is TRBV2 and J is TRBJ2-7, with D possibly being TRBD2 (6 bases). V was trimmed by 8 bases and J by 6 bases, leaving 17 bases between them. CDR3 size: 13 residues. Germline V gives CDR1 SNHLY, CDR2 FYNNEI. CDR3 nucleotide sequence: TGTGCCAGCTTCGGGGGACCTTCTGGCGAGCAGTACTTC. Residues: CASFGGPSGEQYF.

This rearrangement joins TRBV6-5 to TRBJ1-4; TRBD1 aligns across 9 bases. Trimming at V came to 8 bases and at J to 1 base, leaving 5 bases not matched to a gene. Per germline, CDR1 MNHEY and CDR2 SVGAGI. There are 15 residues in the CDR3. This CDR3 reads CASAGTGLTNEKLFF. CDR3 DNA: TGTGCCAGCGCCGGGACAGGGTTAACTAATGAAAAACTGTTTTTT.

This clone has only one observation. The chain is built from TRBV29-1 and TRBJ1-1; the D gene is possibly TRBD1 (6 bases). CDR3 length: 13 amino acids. V was pared by 4 bases and J by 3 bases, with 12 bases between. Germline CDR1 SQVTM, CDR2 ANQGSEA. CDR3 sequence: CSVVRGVYTEAFF. The CDR3, as DNA: TGCAGCGTTGTAAGGGGGGTTTACACTGAAGCTTTCTTT.

The rearrangement links TRBV7-2 to TRBJ2-5; 7 bases line up with TRBD2. Germline V gives CDR1 SGHTA, CDR2 FQGNSA. The CDR3 consists of 14 residues. V trimming: 5 bases; J trimming: 5 bases; junction bases outside the gene matches: 8. CDR3: CASSRRGEGETQYF. DNA for the CDR3: TGTGCCAGCAGCCGCCGGGGGGAAGGGGAGACCCAGTACTTC.

This chain links TRBV11-2 with TRBJ2-2; D remains ambiguous. Germline CDR1 and CDR2: SGHAT and FQNNGV. The CDR3 loop spans 12 amino acids. V was clipped by 2 bases and J by 2 bases, with 0 bases between them. CDR3: CASSLNTGELFF. The CDR3 DNA is TGTGCCAGCAGCTTAAACACCGGGGAGCTGTTTTTT.

The chain combines TRBV6-4 with TRBJ2-6; the match to TRBD1 covers 9 bases. Unmatched junction bases numbered 14, after V lost 10 bases and J lost 4 bases. Germline-derived CDR1 and CDR2 are MRHNA and SNTAGT. The CDR3 covers 17 residues. The CDR3 coding sequence is TGTGCCACTTCCCCGGGACAGGGCCCGTTGGGGGCCAACGTCCTGACTTTC. This gives the protein CATSPGQGPLGANVLTF.

The rearrangement joins TRBV7-9 to TRBJ1-1; D unclear. The V end lost 1 base, the J end lost 10 bases, and 16 bases lay between the germline ends. This CDR3 spans 14 amino acids. Looked up from germline, CDR1 is SEHNR and CDR2 is FQNEAQ (reference sequence). The CDR3 loop reads CASSLEVIPEGAFF. The CDR3, as DNA: TGTGCCAGCAGCTTAGAAGTGATCCCCGAGGGAGCTTTCTTT.

This clone was seen just once. The J gene is TRBJ2-7, the V gene TRBV18; D is perhaps TRBD2 (5 bases). The CDR3 contains 14 residues. Deletions cut 0 bases from V and 2 bases from J, with 8 bases between. Germline V gene data show CDR1 as KGHSH and CDR2 as LQKENI. CDR3 nucleotide sequence: TGTGCCAGCTCACCACCGTCCGGGACCTACGAGCAGTACTTC. It translates to CASSPPSGTYEQYF.